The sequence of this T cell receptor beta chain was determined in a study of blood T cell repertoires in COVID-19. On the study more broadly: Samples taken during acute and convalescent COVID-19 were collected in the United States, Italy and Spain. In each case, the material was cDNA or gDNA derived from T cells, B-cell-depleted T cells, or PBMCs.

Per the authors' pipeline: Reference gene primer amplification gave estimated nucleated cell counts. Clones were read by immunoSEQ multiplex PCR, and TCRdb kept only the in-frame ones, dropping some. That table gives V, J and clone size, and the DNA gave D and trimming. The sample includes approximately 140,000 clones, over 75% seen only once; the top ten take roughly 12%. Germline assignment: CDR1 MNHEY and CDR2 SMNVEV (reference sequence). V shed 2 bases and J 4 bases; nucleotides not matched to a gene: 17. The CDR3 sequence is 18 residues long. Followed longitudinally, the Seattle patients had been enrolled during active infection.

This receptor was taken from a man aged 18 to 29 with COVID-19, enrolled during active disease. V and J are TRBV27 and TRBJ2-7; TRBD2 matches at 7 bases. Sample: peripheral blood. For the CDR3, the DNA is TGTGCCAGCAGTTTAAAGGGGACTAACTCCGCCCGAATATACGAGCAGTACTTC. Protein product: CASSLKGTNSARIYEQYF.